This TCR beta chain was identified in a study of preoperative IRX-2 immunotherapy in early breast cancer. Libraries were prepared by immunoSEQ multiplex PCR; TCRdb keeps only in-frame clonotypes and omits some of them. The data show around 38,000 clones, with approximately 80% seen just once and approximately 1% held by the top ten. The CDR3 loop spans 14 amino acids. As to treatment: preoperative locoregional IRX-2 cytokine immunotherapy. Samples came from a phase Ib trial of preoperative locoregional IRX-2 cytokine immunotherapy. The sequence came from a human donor with breast cancer. The material sequenced was tumor tissue, taken after IRX-2 immunotherapy. The chain uses TRBV12-2 and TRBJ2-7; the table's TRBD2 call for D was not verified on the DNA. TRBV12-2 is tagged as a pseudogene. CDR3 amino acids: CATKKSGSNHEQYF. CDR3 bases: TGTGCCACCAAAAAAAGCGGGAGTAACCACGAGCAGTACTTC.